These 30 T cell receptor beta chains were all obtained from the same sample, sequenced in a study of T cells after yellow fever vaccination. One entry per CDR3 protein, called by TCRdb with MiXCR from the 5' RACE reads. Among about 630,000 distinct CDR3 sequences listed, roughly an eighth were seen once. This sample comprised PBMCs, obtained on the day of the yellow fever booster vaccination. These receptors all stem from a man under 40 who received the YFV17D yellow fever vaccine.

As DNA, the CDR3 is TGTGCCAGCAGCGTTAGCGGGGGACCGTACAATGAGCAGTTCTTC. Translation: CASSVSGGPYNEQFF. The V and J genes are TRBV9 and TRBJ2-1; 9 nucleotides align to TRBD2. Losses at the gene ends were 2 bases for V and 4 bases for J; bases not matched to a gene: 4. Germline-derived CDR1 and CDR2 are SGDLS and YYNGEE. This CDR3 region has 15 residues.

The chain links TRBV9 to TRBJ2-1; D might be TRBD2 (5 bases). There are 14 residues in the CDR3. Germline-derived CDR1 and CDR2 are SGDLS and YYNGEE. Trimming shortened V by 5 bases and J by 9 bases, and 18 bases separated the two germline ends. CDR3 DNA: TGTGCCAGCAGTACCTCTGGGAGTATTAGTGAGCAGTTCTTC. It specifies CASSTSGSISEQFF.

The V call is TRBV20-1, the J call TRBJ2-7; D may be TRBD2 (5 bases). V lost 1 base and J lost 6, with 13 bases in between. The germline gives CDR1 DFQATT, CDR2 SNEGSKA (reference sequence). This CDR3 is built from 13 residues. For the CDR3, the DNA is TGCAGTGCTAGAGTCCTGCGGGCGTCCGAGCAGTACTTC. Its protein product is CSARVLRASEQYF.

The J gene is TRBJ2-7, the V gene TRBV7-3, with no clear D. This CDR3 comprises 15 residues. Per germline, CDR1 SGHTA and CDR2 FQGTGA. Trimming left V 5 bases short and J 0 bases short, with 14 bases between. This chain's CDR3 is CASSRRLHLSYEQYF. The CDR3 DNA sequence: TGTGCCAGCAGCCGTAGACTCCATCTCTCCTACGAGCAGTACTTC. The whole variable domain, filled in from reference TRBV7-3 and TRBJ2-7, reads GAGVSQTPSNKVTEKGKYVELRCDPISGHTALYWYRQSLGQGPEFLIYFQGTGAADDSGLPNDRFFAVRPEGSVSTLKIQRTERGDSAVYLCASSRRLHLSYEQYFGPGTRLTVT.

This clonotype was counted between two and nine times. V is TRBV27 and J is TRBJ1-6; maybe TRBD1 (6 bases). The germline V and J ends were trimmed by 6 bases and 1 base, with 13 bases remaining between them. The CDR3 has 16 residues. The V gene's germline CDR1 is MNHEY and CDR2 SMNVEV (reference sequence). Written as DNA, the CDR3 is TGTGCCAGCAGCCTCGCAGGGGCATCCTATAATTCACCCCTCCACTTT. Its protein product is CASSLAGASYNSPLHF.

This clonotype was observed a handful of times. This chain joins TRBV27 and TRBJ1-1; no clear D. Per the germline V gene, CDR1 is MNHEY and CDR2 is SMNVEV (reference sequence). There are 14 residues in the CDR3. V dropped 3 bases and J dropped 0 bases, with 8 bases sitting between them. Written as DNA, the CDR3 is TGTGCCAGCAGTTTTGGGCACATGAACACTGAAGCTTTCTTT. Translated: CASSFGHMNTEAFF.

The chain has TRBV6-1 and TRBJ2-1; weak D call: TRBD1 (7 bases). The CDR3 totals 14 residues. The V gene's germline CDR1 is MNHNS and CDR2 SASEGT. Trimming removed 4 bases at V and 8 bases at J, with 15 bases between. CDR3 coding DNA: TGTGCCAGCAGTGCCAGGGGGGATGAGGATGAGCAGTTCTTC. It is translated as CASSARGDEDEQFF.

The CDR3 loop reads CASSLNIGPDTQYF. DNA for the CDR3: TGTGCCAGCAGCTTAAATATAGGACCCGATACGCAGTATTTT. The chain combines TRBV11-2 with TRBJ2-3; D ambiguous. The CDR3 contains 14 residues. V lost 2 bases to trimming and J lost 6 bases, with 12 bases between them. In germline, CDR1 is SGHAT, CDR2 FQNNGV.

The chain is built from TRBV4-3 and TRBJ2-2; 7 nucleotides match TRBD2. Germline-derived CDR1 and CDR2 are LGHNA and YSLEER. V dropped 4 bases and J dropped 6; count of bases not matched to a gene: 5. The CDR3 extends over 14 amino acids. As DNA, the CDR3 is TGCGCCAGCAGCCGAAACGGGGGGTCCGGGGAGCTGTTTTTT. Translating gives CASSRNGGSGELFF.

The table lists this clonotype with a few counts. The V gene is TRBV7-6, the J gene TRBJ1-1; 11 bases are a match to TRBD1. This CDR3 spans 16 amino acids. V shed 5 bases, J shed 3 bases, and the junction held 8 bases outside the gene matches. CDR1 is SGHVS and CDR2 is FNYEAQ in the germline V gene. In nucleotides, the CDR3 is TGTGCCAGCAGCGCTAATACGGGACAGGGGGACACTGAAGCTTTCTTT. The encoded protein is CASSANTGQGDTEAFF.

This clonotype was observed at least ten times. The chain joins TRBV28 to TRBJ2-7; the match to TRBD2 covers 10 bases. With V trimmed by 9 bases and J by 2 bases, 10 bases remained unmatched. CDR1 MDHEN and CDR2 SYDVKM come from the germline V gene. CDR3 length: 15 amino acids. The CDR3 DNA reads TGTGCCAGTTCCCGGGAAGCGGGAGGGCCCTACGAGCAGTACTTC. Encoded protein: CASSREAGGPYEQYF.

This clonotype came up a few times. This rearrangement joins TRBV4-3 to TRBJ1-2; no firm D call. Trimming shortened V by 0 bases and J by 4 bases, and 9 bases separated the two germline ends. In germline, CDR1 is LGHNA, CDR2 YSLEER. This CDR3 has 14 residues. The DNA for the CDR3 is TGCGCCAGCAGCCAAGAATCCAGTAGCTATGGCTACACCTTC. This translates into CASSQESSSYGYTF.

This clonotype was counted a few times. The chain joins TRBV14 to TRBJ2-1; 14 bases match TRBD2. V trimming: 0 bases; J trimming: 10 bases; junction bases outside the gene matches: 2. Per the germline V gene, CDR1 is SGHDN and CDR2 is FVKESK. The CDR3 covers 15 residues. The DNA for the CDR3 is TGTGCCAGCAGCCAAGACGGACTAGCGGGAGGCGAGCAGTTCTTC. Protein product: CASSQDGLAGGEQFF. Together with reference TRBV14 and TRBJ2-1, the CDR3 gives the full variable domain: EAGVTQFPSHSVIEKGQTVTLRCDPISGHDNLYWYRRVMGKEIKFLLHFVKESKQDESGMPNNRFLAERTGGTYSTLKVQPAELEDSGVYFCASSQDGLAGGEQFFGPGTRLTVL.

The chain employs TRBV2 and TRBJ2-3, with a possible D match to TRBD2 (6 bases). Germline CDR1 reads SNHLY; CDR2 reads FYNNEI. V dropped 6 bases and J dropped 0 bases, with 19 bases sitting between them. This CDR3 has 17 amino acids. CDR3 in DNA: TGTGCCAGCAGCTTAACCCGCGGGGAAACTAGCACAGATACGCAGTATTTT. This codes for CASSLTRGETSTDTQYF.

A few counts support this clonotype. The chain carries TRBV5-6 and TRBJ2-7; 15 bases agree with TRBD2. The trim removed 4 bases at V and 9 bases at J, leaving 8 bases unmatched. Germline-derived CDR1 and CDR2 are SGHDT and YYEEEE. This CDR3 has 15 amino acids. As DNA, the CDR3 is TGTGCCAGCAGCCGGACTAGCGGGAGGGCCCTTGGGCAGTACTTC. Protein: CASSRTSGRALGQYF. Together with reference TRBV5-6 and TRBJ2-7, the CDR3 gives the full variable domain: DAGVTQSPTHLIKTRGQQVTLRCSPKSGHDTVSWYQQALGQGPQFIFQYYEEEERQRGNFPDRFSGHQFPNYSSELNVNALLLGDSALYLCASSRTSGRALGQYFGPGTRLTVT.

CDR3 residues: CASSSVGTGDNEQFF. CDR3 coding DNA: TGTGCCAGCAGCTCCGTGGGGACAGGAGACAATGAGCAGTTCTTC. The chain carries TRBV6-1 and TRBJ2-1, with 8 bases that match TRBD1. The CDR3 sequence is 15 residues long. The germline V gene has CDR1 MNHNS and CDR2 SASEGT. Trimming at V came to 6 bases and at J to 5 bases, leaving 9 bases not matched to a gene.

This clonotype showed up just a few times. The chain joins TRBV4-3 to TRBJ2-1; D is possibly TRBD1 (6 bases). Germline CDR1 and CDR2: LGHNA and YSLEER. Trimming pared 1 base from V and 12 bases from J, leaving 16 bases between. The CDR3 totals 14 residues. The CDR3, as DNA: TGCGCCAGCAGCCAAGCCCGACAGGCAGTGTGGCAGTTCTTC. The encoded protein is CASSQARQAVWQFF.

This clonotype has more than one count but fewer than ten. The rearrangement links TRBV4-3 to TRBJ2-1; D gene uncertain. The CDR3 loop spans 16 amino acids. Germline lookup yields CDR1 LGHNA and CDR2 YSLEER. V was pared by 0 bases and J by 7 bases, with 16 bases between. CDR3 in DNA: TGCGCCAGCAGCCAAGACGGGTGTGAGTACGAGAATGAGCAGTTCTTC. Translated, it gives CASSQDGCEYENEQFF.

This chain joins TRBV27 and TRBJ2-7; 9 nucleotides match TRBD1. The length of the CDR3 is 14 residues. The germline CDR1 and CDR2 sequences are MNHEY and SMNVEV (reference sequence). Trimming cost V 3 bases and J 3 bases; bases outside gene matches: 3. CDR3 residues: CASSLDRGVYEQYF. CDR3 nucleotides: TGTGCCAGCAGTTTGGACAGGGGAGTCTACGAGCAGTACTTC.

This clonotype was detected a few times. This chain links TRBV3-1 with TRBJ1-1; D unclear. Trimming took off 8 bases at V and 1 base at J, with 11 bases between the two ends. The V gene's germline CDR1 is LGHDT and CDR2 YNNKEL (reference sequence). The CDR3 runs 13 residues. This CDR3 is CASGRGRNTEAFF. For the CDR3, the DNA is TGTGCCAGCGGGCGAGGGCGGAACACTGAAGCTTTCTTT. Together with reference TRBV3-1 and TRBJ1-1, the CDR3 gives the full variable domain: DTAVSQTPKYLVTQMGNDKSIKCEQNLGHDTMYWYKQDSKKFLKIMFSYNNKELIINETVPNRFSPKSPDKAHLNLHINSLELGDSAVYFCASGRGRNTEAFFGQGTRLTVV.

This clonotype turned up a few times. The rearrangement uses TRBV14 and TRBJ2-7, with TRBD2 matching 7 bases. V lost 8 bases and J lost 4; bases outside the gene matches: 14. Germline assignment: CDR1 SGHDN and CDR2 FVKESK. The CDR3 totals 15 residues. The CDR3 spells CASDPIGRERYEQYF. The CDR3 nucleotides read TGTGCCAGCGATCCCATTGGGCGGGAGAGGTACGAGCAGTACTTC.

The J gene is TRBJ2-2, the V gene TRBV4-3; maybe TRBD2 (5 bases). Germline CDR1 is LGHNA and CDR2 is YSLEER. Trimming removed 4 bases from V and 5 bases from J, with 11 bases in between. This CDR3 has 14 residues. CDR3 DNA: TGCGCCAGCAGCCCCGGGGATTGGACCGGGGAGCTGTTTTTT. As protein: CASSPGDWTGELFF.

This clonotype was counted between two and nine times. The V call is TRBV6-5, the J call TRBJ2-1; TRBD2 matches 13 bases. Per germline, CDR1 MNHEY and CDR2 SVGAGI. V lost 4 bases and J lost 9; bases outside the gene matches: 9. CDR3 size: 16 residues. The CDR3 is CASSSLRLAGGGEQFF. The CDR3 DNA reads TGTGCCAGCAGTTCTCTTAGACTAGCGGGAGGAGGTGAGCAGTTCTTC.

Only a few counts were recorded for this clonotype. V gene TRBV25-1 combines with J gene TRBJ1-4; D is ambiguous. Germline CDR1 reads MGHDK; CDR2 reads SYGVNS. The CDR3 sequence is 11 residues long. V was shortened by 3 bases and J by 8 bases, with 4 bases between the two germline ends. In DNA form, the CDR3 reads TGTGCCAGCAGTGAGGGCGAAAAACTGTTTTTT. Translation gives CASSEGEKLFF.

The chain combines TRBV5-1 with TRBJ2-7; TRBD2 aligns across 11 bases. Looked up from germline, CDR1 is SGHRS and CDR2 is YFSETQ. The junction had 11 bases not matched to a gene; V was cut back by 5 bases and J by 4 bases. This CDR3 is 16 amino acids long. DNA for the CDR3: TGCGCCAGCAGGTCTATAGCGGGAGGGCCGGGTTACGAGCAGTACTTC. As protein: CASRSIAGGPGYEQYF.

The gene calls are TRBV12-3 or TRBV12-4 and TRBJ2-7; 8 bases line up with TRBD1. The V gene end was trimmed by 6 bases and the J gene end by 6 bases; junction bases not matched to a gene: 10. There are 14 residues in the CDR3. The CDR3 protein is CASRLWAGGREQYF. The CDR3 coding sequence is TGTGCCAGCAGACTCTGGGCAGGGGGCCGCGAGCAGTACTTC.

In its sample, this clonotype was seen a few times. This chain links TRBV20-1 with TRBJ2-1, with D unresolved. Looked up from germline, CDR1 is DFQATT and CDR2 is SNEGSKA (reference sequence). The ends were cut back, 5 bases at V and 1 base at J, with 12 bases in the middle. The CDR3 is 14 residues long. The CDR3 nucleotides are TGCAGTGCTTACAACTCCCTATCCTACAATGAGCAGTTCTTC. Amino acids: CSAYNSLSYNEQFF.

The V and J genes are TRBV6-4 and TRBJ1-2; 7 bases are a match to TRBD1. Germline lookup yields CDR1 MRHNA and CDR2 SNTAGT. The V segment lost 7 bases and the J segment 2 bases; nucleotides outside the gene matches: 10. This CDR3 region has 15 residues. The CDR3 here is CASTNRGSGNYGYTF. The CDR3 coding sequence is TGTGCCAGCACTAACAGGGGTAGCGGCAACTATGGCTACACCTTC.

The sample holds a few counts of this clonotype. The chain carries TRBV7-7 and TRBJ2-2, with 7 bases aligning to TRBD1. The CDR3 contains 15 residues. V shed 3 bases, J shed 2 bases, and the junction held 3 bases outside the gene matches. CDR1 SSHAT and CDR2 FNYEAQ come from the germline V gene (reference sequence). The CDR3 nucleotides are TGTGCCAGCAGCTTGGACAGGCCAAACACCGGGGAGCTGTTTTTT. Encoded protein: CASSLDRPNTGELFF. The full variable domain, in which reference TRBV7-7 and TRBJ2-2 provide the parts outside the CDR3, is GAGVSQSPRYKVTKRGQDVTLRCDPISSHATLYWYQQALGQGPEFLTYFNYEAQPDKSGLPSDRFSAERPEGSISTLTIQRTEQRDSAMYRCASSLDRPNTGELFFGEGSRLTVL.

The V gene is TRBV5-4, the J gene TRBJ1-2; tentatively, D is TRBD1 (6 bases). Trimming stripped 4 bases from V and 2 bases from J, with 12 bases between. Germline lookup yields CDR1 SGHNT and CDR2 YYREEE (reference sequence). The CDR3 totals 14 residues. CDR3 DNA: TGTGCCAGCAGCCGAACAACAGGGAACTATGGCTACACCTTC. Its protein is CASSRTTGNYGYTF.